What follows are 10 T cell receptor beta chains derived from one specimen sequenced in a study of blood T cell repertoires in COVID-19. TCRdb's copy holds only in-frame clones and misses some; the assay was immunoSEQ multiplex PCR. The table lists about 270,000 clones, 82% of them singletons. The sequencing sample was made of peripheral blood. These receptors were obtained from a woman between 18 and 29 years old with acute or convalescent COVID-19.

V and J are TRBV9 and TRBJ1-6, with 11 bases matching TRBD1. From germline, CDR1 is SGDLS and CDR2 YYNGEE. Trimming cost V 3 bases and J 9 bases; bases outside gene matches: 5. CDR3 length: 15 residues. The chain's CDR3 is CASSGGQGAGSPLHF. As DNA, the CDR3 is TGTGCCAGCAGCGGCGGACAGGGGGCGGGTTCACCCCTCCACTTT.

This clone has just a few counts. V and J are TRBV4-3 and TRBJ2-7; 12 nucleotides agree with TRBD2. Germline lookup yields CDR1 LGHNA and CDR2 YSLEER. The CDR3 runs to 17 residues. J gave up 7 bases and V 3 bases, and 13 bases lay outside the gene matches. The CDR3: CASSQFSGTSGFWEQYF. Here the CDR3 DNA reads TGCGCCAGCAGCCAGTTCTCCGGGACTAGCGGGTTTTGGGAGCAGTACTTC.

CDR3 amino acids: CASSQTYRGGRETQYF. In nucleotides, the CDR3 is TGTGCCAGCAGCCAAACCTACAGGGGAGGTAGGGAGACCCAGTACTTC. V gene TRBV7-9 combines with J gene TRBJ2-5, with TRBD1 as a possible D gene (7 bases). Deletions cut 5 bases from V and 5 bases from J, with 21 bases between. CDR1 is SEHNR and CDR2 is FQNEAQ in the germline V gene (reference sequence). The CDR3 has 16 residues. The complete variable domain, with remaining parts taken from reference TRBV7-9 and TRBJ2-5, reads DTGVSQNPRHKITKRGQNVTFRCDPISEHNRLYWYRQTLGQGPEFLTYFQNEAQLEKSRLLSDRFSAERPKGSFSTLEIQRTEQGDSAMYLCASSQTYRGGRETQYFGPGTRLLVL.

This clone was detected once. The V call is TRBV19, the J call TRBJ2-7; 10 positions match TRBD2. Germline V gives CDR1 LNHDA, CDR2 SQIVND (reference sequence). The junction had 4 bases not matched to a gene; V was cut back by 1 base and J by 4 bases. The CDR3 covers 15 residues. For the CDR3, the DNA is TGTGCCAGTAGTATAGGCCTAGCGGGAGCTTACGAGCAGTACTTC. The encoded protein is CASSIGLAGAYEQYF.

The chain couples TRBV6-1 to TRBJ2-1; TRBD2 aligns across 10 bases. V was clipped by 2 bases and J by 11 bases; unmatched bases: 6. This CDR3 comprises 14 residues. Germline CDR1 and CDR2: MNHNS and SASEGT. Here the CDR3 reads CASSERTSGFKQFF. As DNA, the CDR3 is TGTGCCAGCAGTGAACGGACTAGCGGTTTTAAGCAGTTCTTC.

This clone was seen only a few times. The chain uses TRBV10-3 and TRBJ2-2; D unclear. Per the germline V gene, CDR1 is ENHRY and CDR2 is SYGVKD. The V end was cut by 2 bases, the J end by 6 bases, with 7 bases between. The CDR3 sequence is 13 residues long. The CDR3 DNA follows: TGTGCCATCAGTGAGAGAGTTCCCGGGGAGCTGTTTTTT. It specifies CAISERVPGELFF.

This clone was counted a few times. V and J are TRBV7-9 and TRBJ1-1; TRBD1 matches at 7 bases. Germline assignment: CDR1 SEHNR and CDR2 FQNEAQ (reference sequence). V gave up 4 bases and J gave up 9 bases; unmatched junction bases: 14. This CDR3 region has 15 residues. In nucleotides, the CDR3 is TGTGCCAGCAGCTCACGGTATGCCGGGACAGATAAAGCTTTCTTT. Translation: CASSSRYAGTDKAFF.

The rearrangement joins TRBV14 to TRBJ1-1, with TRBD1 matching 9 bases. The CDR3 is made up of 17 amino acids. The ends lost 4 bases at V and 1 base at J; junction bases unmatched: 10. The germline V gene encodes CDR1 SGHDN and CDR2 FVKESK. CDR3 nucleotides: TGTGCCAGCAGCCTGTGGGGGACAGGGATTAGGAACACTGAAGCTTTCTTT. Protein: CASSLWGTGIRNTEAFF.

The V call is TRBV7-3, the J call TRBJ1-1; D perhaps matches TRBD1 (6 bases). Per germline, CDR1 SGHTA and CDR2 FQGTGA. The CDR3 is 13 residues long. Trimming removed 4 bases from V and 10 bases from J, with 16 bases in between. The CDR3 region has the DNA TGTGCCAGCAGCTCCATCCCGACAGGAGGAGCTTTCTTT. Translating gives CASSSIPTGGAFF. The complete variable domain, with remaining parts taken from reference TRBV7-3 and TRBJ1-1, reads GAGVSQTPSNKVTEKGKYVELRCDPISGHTALYWYRQSLGQGPEFLIYFQGTGAADDSGLPNDRFFAVRPEGSVSTLKIQRTERGDSAVYLCASSSIPTGGAFFGQGTRLTVV.

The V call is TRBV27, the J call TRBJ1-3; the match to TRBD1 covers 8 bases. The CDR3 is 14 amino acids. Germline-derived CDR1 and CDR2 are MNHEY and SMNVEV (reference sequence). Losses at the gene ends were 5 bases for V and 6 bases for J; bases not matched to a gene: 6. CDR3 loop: CASSRTGRANTIYF. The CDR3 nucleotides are TGTGCCAGCAGTCGGACAGGGAGGGCAAACACCATATATTTT.